The 30 T cell receptor beta chains below come from one sample, sequenced in a study of blood T cell repertoires in COVID-19. Only in-frame clones appear in the TCRdb table, and some are missing; sequencing was by immunoSEQ multiplex PCR. The sample records under 150,000 clones, 80% to 90% being singletons. The sequenced sample consisted of PBMCs or T cells enriched from blood (not recorded which). Every receptor here comes from a woman aged 45-60 years who had recovered from COVID-19.

This chain uses TRBV6-6 with TRBJ1-2; TRBD1 is a possible D gene (5 bases). Germline assignment: CDR1 MNHNY and CDR2 SVGAGI (reference sequence). The CDR3 spans 14 residues. V was pared by 5 bases and J by 7 bases, with 17 bases between. The CDR3 nucleotides read TGTGCCAGCAGTCCCGGCGGGGCTAGGGGTGGCTACACCTTC. Its protein product is CASSPGGARGGYTF.

This clone has just one count. This rearrangement joins TRBV19 to TRBJ2-3; the match to TRBD2 covers 7 bases. The germline gives CDR1 LNHDA, CDR2 SQIVND (reference sequence). CDR3 length: 17 amino acids. V shed 4 bases, J shed 5 bases, and the junction held 15 bases outside the gene matches. The CDR3 reads CASSTRFGGGNGDTQYF. The CDR3 DNA sequence: TGTGCCAGTAGTACCCGATTTGGGGGGGGGAACGGAGATACGCAGTATTTT.

This clone occurred once. This chain connects TRBV6-6 to TRBJ1-5; 7 bases agree with TRBD1. J was trimmed by 3 bases and V by 5 bases; bases with no gene match: 10. The CDR3 contains 16 residues. CDR1 MNHNY and CDR2 SVGAGI come from the germline V gene (reference sequence). The CDR3 is CASSRPRGSYNQPQHF. CDR3 in DNA: TGTGCCAGCAGTCGACCCAGGGGGTCTTACAATCAGCCCCAGCATTTT.

The CDR3 DNA sequence: TGTGCCAGTAGTATTGGAGGGTATAGCAATCAGCCCCAGCATTTT. It specifies CASSIGGYSNQPQHF. The chain uses TRBV19 and TRBJ1-5; D is unresolved. Germline CDR1 is LNHDA and CDR2 is SQIVND (reference sequence). This CDR3 comprises 15 residues. V gave up 3 bases and J gave up 0 bases, with 9 bases separating them.

The CDR3 DNA reads as TGTGCCAGCAGTTTGGGACAGGGGGTTGTCGAGCAGTACTTC. It codes for CASSLGQGVVEQYF. V is TRBV6-2 or TRBV6-3 and J is TRBJ2-7, with 11 bases that match TRBD1. This CDR3 comprises 14 residues. Per the germline V gene, CDR1 is MNHEY and CDR2 is SVGEGT. The V gene end was trimmed by 4 bases and the J gene end by 6 bases; junction bases not matched to a gene: 5.

V gene TRBV2 combines with J gene TRBJ2-5; D is undetermined. The ends were cut back, 2 bases at V and 1 base at J, with 8 bases in the middle. Germline V gene sequence: CDR1 SNHLY, CDR2 FYNNEI. This CDR3 comprises 14 residues. CDR3 bases: TGTGCCAGCAGTGAACTCCGGTCCCAAGAGACCCAGTACTTC. This sequence encodes CASSELRSQETQYF.

This clone was found once. The gene calls are TRBV6-5 and TRBJ2-1, with 8 bases matching TRBD2. The CDR3 totals 15 residues. V lost 2 bases to trimming and J lost 7 bases; unmatched junction nucleotides: 7. Germline CDR1 MNHEY, CDR2 SVGAGI. The DNA of the CDR3 is TGTGCCAGCAGTTACGGCGCGGGGGGCAGGAATGAGCAGTTCTTC. Its translation is CASSYGAGGRNEQFF.

This clone was counted a single time. The chain recombines TRBV6-4 with TRBJ2-3; 11 positions agree with TRBD2. Germline CDR1 MRHNA, CDR2 SNTAGT. Trimming removed 6 bases from V and 4 bases from J; junction bases left unmatched: 6. The CDR3 has 15 amino acids. CDR3 protein: CASSLSGGGADTQYF. The CDR3, as DNA: TGTGCCAGCAGCCTTAGCGGGGGGGGCGCAGATACGCAGTATTTT.

This chain joins TRBV5-1 and TRBJ2-4, with D uncertain. The CDR3 contains 15 residues. V was shortened by 4 bases and J by 0 bases, with 11 bases between the two germline ends. The germline CDR1 and CDR2 sequences are SGHRS and YFSETQ. The CDR3 sequence is CASSASNVAKNIQYF. As DNA, the CDR3 is TGCGCCAGCAGCGCGTCTAACGTAGCCAAAAACATTCAGTACTTC.

The chain recombines TRBV4-3 with TRBJ2-2, with 8 bases aligning to TRBD2. The CDR3 totals 17 residues. Germline CDR1 is LGHNA and CDR2 is YSLEER. With 0 bases clipped from V and 4 bases from J, the junction kept 7 bases outside the gene matches. The CDR3 bases are TGCGCCAGCAGCCAAGATCGGGTAGCGGGGCTCACCGGGGAGCTGTTTTTT. Protein: CASSQDRVAGLTGELFF.

This clone was counted a single time. V usage is TRBV19 and J usage is TRBJ2-7; no definite D call. CDR1 is LNHDA and CDR2 is SQIVND in the germline V gene (reference sequence). The germline V and J ends were trimmed by 3 bases and 3 bases, with 12 bases remaining between them. The CDR3 totals 14 residues. The CDR3 reads CASSMTAADYEQYF. The CDR3 nucleotides read TGTGCCAGTAGTATGACCGCGGCCGACTACGAGCAGTACTTC.

V usage is TRBV6-5 and J usage is TRBJ2-1; 7 bases agree with TRBD2. This CDR3 spans 15 amino acids. Germline-derived CDR1 and CDR2 are MNHEY and SVGAGI. The V gene end was trimmed by 8 bases and the J gene end by 2 bases; junction bases not matched to a gene: 9. In nucleotides, the CDR3 is TGTGCCAGCTTAGCGGGCGTAGGGGCCTACAATGAGCAGTTCTTC. It yields the protein CASLAGVGAYNEQFF.

This sequence joins TRBV19 and TRBJ1-5; 8 bases align to TRBD1. After removal of 5 bases from V and 2 bases from J, the junction contained 8 bases not matched to a gene. Germline loops: CDR1 LNHDA, CDR2 SQIVND (reference sequence). This CDR3 is built from 16 residues. The CDR3 loop is CASSAQGAGGNQPQHF. The CDR3 DNA is TGTGCCAGTAGTGCGCAGGGGGCGGGTGGCAATCAGCCCCAGCATTTT.

The chain has TRBV18 and TRBJ2-5, with D perhaps TRBD1 (6 bases). The V end was cut by 6 bases, the J end by 5 bases, with 16 bases between. The CDR3 runs 14 residues. Germline CDR1 is KGHSH and CDR2 is LQKENI. CDR3 nucleotides: TGTGCCAGCTCTCTTCGACAGGCTTGGGAGACCCAGTACTTC. Amino acid sequence: CASSLRQAWETQYF.

CDR3 DNA sequence: TGTGCCAGCAGTGACCGACAGCAGGGCTGGCGGAACACTGAAGCTTTCTTT. This translates into CASSDRQQGWRNTEAFF. The chain joins TRBV6-1 to TRBJ1-1; a weak D match, TRBD1 (5 bases). The V gene's germline CDR1 is MNHNS and CDR2 SASEGT. Trimming stripped 3 bases from V and 1 base from J, with 18 bases between. The CDR3 contains 17 residues.

V gene TRBV10-3 combines with J gene TRBJ1-2; D unresolved. CDR1 ENHRY and CDR2 SYGVKD come from the germline V gene. The V end was cut by 3 bases, the J end by 5 bases, with 13 bases between. This CDR3 is 14 amino acids long. The CDR3: CAISERGVDYGYTF. The DNA of the CDR3 is TGTGCCATCAGTGAAAGAGGAGTGGATTATGGCTACACCTTC.

The J gene is TRBJ2-1, the V gene TRBV19; 7 bases map to TRBD2. The CDR3 loop spans 15 amino acids. With 1 base clipped from V and 2 bases from J, the junction kept 2 bases outside the gene matches. Germline V gene data show CDR1 as LNHDA and CDR2 as SQIVND (reference sequence). CDR3 nucleotides: TGTGCCAGTAGTATAGCGGGGGGAACCTACAATGAGCAGTTCTTC. This translates into CASSIAGGTYNEQFF.

The J gene is TRBJ2-1, the V gene TRBV10-1, with a tentative D call TRBD2 (6 bases). CDR3 length: 15 amino acids. The germline V gene has CDR1 WNHNN and CDR2 SYGVQD (reference sequence). Trimming left V 6 bases short and J 7 bases short, with 19 bases between. The CDR3 region has the DNA TGCGCCAGCAGGCCCGAGGGTTGGGGGGTAAATGAGCAGTTCTTC. The encoded protein is CASRPEGWGVNEQFF.

The chain combines TRBV27 with TRBJ2-7; tentative D call: TRBD1 (5 bases). The CDR3 covers 13 residues. V gave up 5 bases and J gave up 2 bases, with 10 bases separating them. Per germline, CDR1 MNHEY and CDR2 SMNVEV (reference sequence). In nucleotides, the CDR3 is TGTGCCAGCAGTCCCAGGGTTACCTACGAGCAGTACTTC. This translates into CASSPRVTYEQYF.

The rearrangement joins TRBV3-1 (or the pseudogene TRBV3-2) to TRBJ2-1; 13 nucleotides line up with TRBD2. This CDR3 region has 17 residues. CDR1 and CDR2 from the germline V gene are LGHDT and YNNKEL (reference sequence). With 4 bases clipped from V and 4 bases from J, the junction kept 7 bases outside the gene matches. CDR3 in amino acids: CASSPKTSGGLYNEQFF. CDR3 in DNA: TGTGCCAGCAGCCCCAAGACTAGCGGGGGGCTATACAATGAGCAGTTCTTC.

This chain joins TRBV19 and TRBJ2-3; possibly TRBD1 for D (7 bases). The germline V and J ends were trimmed by 5 bases and 0 bases, with 15 bases remaining between them. Germline values: CDR1 LNHDA, CDR2 SQIVND (reference sequence). This CDR3 comprises 16 residues. CDR3 region: CASSSVTGTSTDTQYF. The CDR3 DNA reads as TGTGCCAGTAGTTCCGTGACAGGGACTAGCACAGATACGCAGTATTTT.

The chain is built from TRBV12-3 or TRBV12-4 and TRBJ2-5, with 9 bases identical to TRBD1. Trimming took 7 bases from V and 5 from J; bases not matched to a gene: 5. The CDR3 spans 13 residues. CDR3 in amino acids: CASTLTGGETQYF. For the CDR3, the DNA is TGTGCCAGCACCTTGACAGGGGGGGAGACCCAGTACTTC.

The chain uses TRBV12-5 and TRBJ2-7; maybe TRBD1 (6 bases). Trimming removed 3 bases from V and 1 base from J, with 19 bases in between. The germline V gene has CDR1 LGHNT and CDR2 FRNRAP. The CDR3 runs to 17 residues. The CDR3 reads CASGFPDRDTLSYEQYF. For the CDR3, the DNA is TGTGCTAGTGGTTTCCCTGACCGGGACACCCTATCCTACGAGCAGTACTTC.

This clone has just a few counts. This chain joins TRBV7-8 and TRBJ1-2; D gene unclear. The ends were cut back, 5 bases at V and 4 bases at J, with 23 bases in the middle. The length of the CDR3 is 17 residues. Looked up from germline, CDR1 is SGHVS and CDR2 is FQNEAQ. The CDR3 sequence is CASSPTASRLMGYGYTF. In DNA form, the CDR3 reads TGTGCCAGCAGCCCCACGGCGAGCAGACTGATGGGCTATGGCTACACCTTC.

This clone was seen a single time. The CDR3 loop reads CSVEVGTGGPYEQYF. The DNA of the CDR3 is TGCAGCGTTGAAGTAGGGACAGGGGGACCTTACGAGCAGTACTTC. The gene calls are TRBV29-1 and TRBJ2-7, with 11 positions matching TRBD1. J was trimmed by 4 bases and V by 1 base; bases with no gene match: 6. The CDR3 consists of 15 residues. Per germline, CDR1 SQVTM and CDR2 ANQGSEA.

The J gene is TRBJ2-1, the V gene TRBV6-4, with D perhaps TRBD1 (6 bases). This CDR3 spans 15 amino acids. Germline CDR1 and CDR2: MRHNA and SNTAGT. Trimming cost V 3 bases and J 4 bases, with 13 bases left between them. For the CDR3, the DNA is TGTGCCAGCAGTGAAAGGGGTGGGACATACAATGAGCAGTTCTTC. Translation: CASSERGGTYNEQFF.

The V call is TRBV4-3, the J call TRBJ2-2; D perhaps matches TRBD1 (6 bases). The CDR3 consists of 16 residues. V was clipped by 7 bases and J by 4 bases, with 19 bases between them. Germline V gives CDR1 LGHNA, CDR2 YSLEER. In nucleotides, the CDR3 is TGCGCCAGCATTCGGATTCAGGGGCAGGGCACCGGGGAGCTGTTTTTT. This codes for CASIRIQGQGTGELFF.

The CDR3 nucleotides read TGTGCCAGCAGCTTAGAGTTCGAAACTAGCGGTCGGGAGACCCAGTACTTC. It yields the protein CASSLEFETSGRETQYF. This chain joins TRBV7-9 and TRBJ2-5; 8 nucleotides agree with TRBD2. Trimming took 1 base from V and 5 from J; bases not matched to a gene: 12. The length of the CDR3 is 17 residues. The V gene's germline CDR1 is SEHNR and CDR2 FQNEAQ (reference sequence).

This clone was counted once. V usage is TRBV5-1 and J usage is TRBJ2-1; 7 nucleotides match TRBD1. Losses at the gene ends were 1 base for V and 8 bases for J; bases not matched to a gene: 6. CDR1 is SGHRS, CDR2 YFSETQ, per germline. This CDR3 spans 14 amino acids. For the CDR3, the DNA is TGCGCCAGCAGCTTGCGCCAGGGGGTATATGAGCAGTTCTTC. This gives the protein CASSLRQGVYEQFF.

The chain employs TRBV11-2 and TRBJ2-1, with a possible D match to TRBD1 (5 bases). Per germline, CDR1 SGHAT and CDR2 FQNNGV. The V end was cut by 3 bases, the J end by 9 bases, with 15 bases between. CDR3 length: 14 residues. The CDR3 sequence is CASSFPSSGAEQFF. The CDR3 DNA follows: TGTGCCAGCAGCTTCCCCTCATCTGGGGCTGAGCAGTTCTTC.